This T cell receptor (beta chain) came from a study of T-cell reconstitution after alpha-beta-depleted transplantation in children. Deletions cut 7 bases from V and 10 bases from J, with 14 bases between. The V gene's germline CDR1 is SNHLY and CDR2 FYNNEI. The CDR3 sequence is 13 residues long. Notes on the study in general: T-cell counts and diversity were attributed mostly to newly produced T cells one year after transplant. There were reportedly several hundred expanded graft clones from which alpha-beta T cells came about two months after transplant. For some patients, TCRbeta diversity was high at day 60 because of recipient T cells and thymic progenitors that survived.

TCRbeta library preparation incorporated unique molecular identifiers. From the PCR reads, TCRdb called clonotypes with MiXCR, one entry per CDR3 protein. Among hundreds of thousands of distinct CDR3 sequences listed, around 13% were seen once. About this clonotype: Its specificity is not known.

Sequences were derived from PBMCs, sampled before TCRalphabeta/CD19-depleted stem cell transplant. The genes are TRBV2 and TRBJ1-6; tentatively, D is TRBD1 (6 bases). The sequence was collected from a girl aged 2-10 years with congenital amegakaryocytic thrombocytopenia, due to receive a stem cell transplant. The DNA of the CDR3 is TGTGCCAGCACCCTAACAGGGATCTCACCCCTCCACTTT. It encodes CASTLTGISPLHF.